Shown below are 24 T cell receptor beta chains from a single sample sequenced in a study of T cells after yellow fever vaccination. TCRdb fed the 5' RACE reads into MiXCR, producing one record per CDR3 protein. The sample includes around 610,000 distinct CDR3 sequences, roughly 13% of them seen just once. Specimen: PBMCs, collected on the day of the yellow fever booster vaccination. These receptors were obtained from a man aged 30 to 45 who received the YFV17D yellow fever vaccine.

This clonotype was detected a few times. The CDR3 bases are TGTGCCAGCAGCTTGGATCAGCCTGATACGCAGTATTTT. It yields the protein CASSLDQPDTQYF. This rearrangement joins TRBV5-5 to TRBJ2-3, with D hard to call. Germline CDR1 SGHKS, CDR2 YYEKEE (reference sequence). The CDR3 contains 13 residues. The V end was cut by 0 bases, the J end by 6 bases, with 8 bases between.

This clonotype was counted between two and nine times. The chain carries TRBV29-1 and TRBJ2-3, with TRBD2 identical over 8 bases. J gave up 2 bases and V 4 bases, and 5 bases lay outside the gene matches. CDR3 length: 14 residues. In germline, CDR1 is SQVTM, CDR2 ANQGSEA. DNA for the CDR3: TGCAGCGTTGTCTCTAGCGGGTACACAGATACGCAGTATTTT. Translated: CSVVSSGYTDTQYF.

This clonotype was observed a few times. The chain uses TRBV29-1 and TRBJ2-1; no firm D call. V was pared by 0 bases and J by 12 bases, with 0 bases between. The CDR3 contains 8 residues. From germline, CDR1 is SQVTM and CDR2 ANQGSEA. CDR3 nucleotides: TGCAGCGTTGAAGAGCAGTTCTTC. Translated, it gives CSVEEQFF.

This clonotype turned up a few times. V usage is TRBV5-5 and J usage is TRBJ1-4; a weak D match, TRBD1 (6 bases). Germline V gene lookup returns CDR1 SGHKS and CDR2 YYEKEE (reference sequence). The length of the CDR3 is 14 residues. V lost 4 bases and J lost 5, with 12 bases in between. This chain's CDR3 is CASSPDRPNEKLFF. CDR3 bases: TGTGCCAGCAGCCCGGACAGACCAAATGAAAAACTGTTTTTT.

This clonotype was counted a few times. This chain joins TRBV12-3 or TRBV12-4 and TRBJ1-1; D might be TRBD1 (5 bases). The CDR3 sequence is 13 residues long. Deletions cut 5 bases from V and 4 bases from J, with 11 bases between. The CDR3 DNA follows: TGTGCCAGCAGTCCGGAGACAGCCACTGAAGCTTTCTTT. This codes for CASSPETATEAFF.

A few counts support this clonotype. This chain joins TRBV5-5 and TRBJ1-6; a weak D match, TRBD1 (6 bases). The CDR3 consists of 15 residues. Germline V gene lookup returns CDR1 SGHKS and CDR2 YYEKEE (reference sequence). Trimming took 2 bases from V and 6 from J, leaving 12 bases between them. The CDR3 loop reads CASSLGGQLNSPLHF. DNA of the CDR3: TGTGCCAGCAGCTTAGGTGGACAGCTTAATTCACCCCTCCACTTT.

The gene calls are TRBV4-2 and TRBJ1-4; 8 bases are shared with TRBD1. With V trimmed by 3 bases and J by 4 bases, 4 bases remained unmatched. CDR1 and CDR2 from the germline V gene are LGHNA and YNFKEQ. The CDR3 length is 15 residues. The CDR3 loop is CASSQEGQVNEKLFF. DNA for the CDR3: TGTGCCAGCAGCCAGGAGGGACAGGTTAATGAAAAACTGTTTTTT.

V usage is TRBV6-1 and J usage is TRBJ1-1, with a possible D match to TRBD1 (5 bases). From germline, CDR1 is MNHNS and CDR2 SASEGT. This CDR3 is built from 16 residues. Trimming removed 7 bases at V and 0 bases at J, with 18 bases between. CDR3 protein: CASIASRVILNTEAFF. CDR3 DNA sequence: TGTGCCAGCATCGCCAGCAGGGTGATATTGAACACTGAAGCTTTCTTT.

The chain has TRBV29-1 and TRBJ1-1; perhaps TRBD1 as D (6 bases). V was clipped by 1 base and J by 5 bases, with 14 bases between them. The length of the CDR3 is 14 residues. Looked up from germline, CDR1 is SQVTM and CDR2 is ANQGSEA. CDR3 sequence: CSVEVGGQGTEAFF. The CDR3 DNA is TGCAGCGTTGAAGTTGGGGGCCAGGGGACTGAAGCTTTCTTT. Variable domain in full (rest from reference TRBV29-1 and TRBJ1-1): SAVISQKPSRDICQRGTSLTIQCQVDSQVTMMFWYRQQPGQSLTLIATANQGSEATYESGFVIDKFPISRPNLTFSTLTVSNMSPEDSSIYLCSVEVGGQGTEAFFGQGTRLTVV.

This clonotype appeared a few times. The chain has TRBV5-1 and TRBJ2-6; maybe TRBD1 (6 bases). Trimming removed 7 bases from V and 2 bases from J, with 19 bases in between. The CDR3 consists of 17 residues. CDR1 and CDR2 from the germline V gene are SGHRS and YFSETQ. CDR3 nucleotide sequence: TGCGCCAGCTTCAAGGAACCACAGGGCCCTGGGGCCAACGTCCTGACTTTC. This encodes CASFKEPQGPGANVLTF.

This clonotype was seen a few times. The V call is TRBV18, the J call TRBJ2-2, with D perhaps matching TRBD1 or TRBD2 (5 bases each). CDR1 and CDR2 from the germline V gene are KGHSH and LQKENI. CDR3 size: 17 residues. The ends were cut back, 2 bases at V and 5 bases at J, with 18 bases in the middle. CDR3 nucleotide sequence: TGTGCCAGCTCACCATGGGACCGAGGGCGAGGGACCGGGGAGCTGTTTTTT. Translated, it gives CASSPWDRGRGTGELFF.

The chain combines TRBV7-9 with TRBJ2-7, with D unresolved. Germline V gene data show CDR1 as SEHNR and CDR2 as FQNEAQ (reference sequence). Trimming removed 1 base at V and 7 bases at J, with 8 bases between. The CDR3 runs 12 residues. The CDR3 nucleotides are TGTGCCAGCAGCTTAGACAGCCTGGAGCAGTACTTC. Translated: CASSLDSLEQYF. The complete variable domain, with remaining parts taken from reference TRBV7-9 and TRBJ2-7, reads DTGVSQNPRHKITKRGQNVTFRCDPISEHNRLYWYRQTLGQGPEFLTYFQNEAQLEKSRLLSDRFSAERPKGSFSTLEIQRTEQGDSAMYLCASSLDSLEQYFGPGTRLTVT.

The chain employs TRBV20-1 and TRBJ2-5; the D gene is possibly TRBD2 (5 bases). The germline V gene has CDR1 DFQATT and CDR2 SNEGSKA (reference sequence). CDR3 size: 14 residues. The germline V and J ends were trimmed by 2 bases and 5 bases, with 15 bases remaining between them. This chain's CDR3 is CSARLPGRGETQYF. The DNA for the CDR3 is TGCAGTGCTAGACTGCCGGGAAGAGGGGAGACCCAGTACTTC.

The chain uses TRBV7-2 and TRBJ1-1; the D is unclear. There are 14 residues in the CDR3. V was cut by 1 base and J by 9 bases, with 15 bases left in between. Looked up from germline, CDR1 is SGHTA and CDR2 is FQGNSA. In DNA, the CDR3 is TGTGCCAGCAGCTTAGTGGGGAGCTTTGACAAAGCTTTCTTT. The encoded protein is CASSLVGSFDKAFF.

This clonotype was detected a few times. This rearrangement joins TRBV6-2 or TRBV6-3 to TRBJ2-3; TRBD1 is a possible D gene (6 bases). V was shortened by 7 bases and J by 5 bases, with 13 bases between the two germline ends. Looked up from germline, CDR1 is MNHEY and CDR2 is SVGEGT. There are 13 residues in the CDR3. CDR3 DNA sequence: TGTGCCAGCACTGAAACAGGGAAAGATACGCAGTATTTT. It specifies CASTETGKDTQYF.

This chain links TRBV7-2 with TRBJ2-1; D might be TRBD2 (6 bases). Between the trimmed V and J ends, which lost 0 bases and 0 bases, there was a span of 12 bases. CDR1 and CDR2 from the germline V gene are SGHTA and FQGNSA. This CDR3 has 17 amino acids. The CDR3 sequence: CASSLALSSGSYNEQFF. The DNA of the CDR3 is TGTGCCAGCAGCTTAGCCCTCAGTAGCGGCTCCTACAATGAGCAGTTCTTC.

This clonotype has a handful of counts. The chain has TRBV19 and TRBJ2-6; 7 nucleotides agree with TRBD1. Per the germline V gene, CDR1 is LNHDA and CDR2 is SQIVND (reference sequence). The CDR3 covers 16 residues. The ends lost 4 bases at V and 2 bases at J; junction bases unmatched: 5. Here the CDR3 DNA reads TGTGCCAGTAGTACGGCGCAGGGGGCTGGGGCCAACGTCCTGACTTTC. Translated, it gives CASSTAQGAGANVLTF.

The chain has TRBV10-3 and TRBJ2-7, with D perhaps TRBD1 (6 bases). The CDR3 length is 14 residues. In germline, CDR1 is ENHRY, CDR2 SYGVKD. The V gene lost 5 bases and the J gene lost 7 bases, with 18 bases spanning the gap. The CDR3 loop is CAISIGTYPGEQYF. CDR3 in DNA: TGTGCCATCAGTATCGGGACATACCCAGGGGAGCAGTACTTC.

This clonotype was seen a few times. The rearrangement joins TRBV5-1 to TRBJ1-2; no definite D call. The germline gives CDR1 SGHRS, CDR2 YFSETQ. CDR3 length equals 14 residues. V was trimmed by 4 bases and J by 0 bases, leaving 10 bases between them. The CDR3 DNA is TGCGCCAGCAGCCAAGAGGGAGCTAACTATGGCTACACCTTC. This encodes CASSQEGANYGYTF.

This clonotype was counted a few times. V is TRBV5-6 and J is TRBJ2-7; D unclear. Germline V gives CDR1 SGHDT, CDR2 YYEEEE. Between the trimmed V and J ends, which lost 4 bases and 0 bases, there was a span of 11 bases. This CDR3 has 14 amino acids. CDR3: CASSGSSSSYEQYF. In DNA, the CDR3 is TGTGCCAGCAGCGGTAGCTCCAGCTCCTACGAGCAGTACTTC.

Many counts were recorded for this clonotype. CDR3 in amino acids: CATRDLYNEQFF. Here the CDR3 DNA reads TGTGCCACCAGAGACCTCTACAATGAGCAGTTCTTC. The chain couples TRBV6-5 to TRBJ2-1; D is unclear. CDR1 is MNHEY, CDR2 SVGAGI, per germline. This CDR3 contains 12 residues. V lost 10 bases, J lost 3 bases, and 10 bases lay in between.

The V and J genes are TRBV6-2 or TRBV6-3 and TRBJ2-1; maybe TRBD2 (6 bases). Germline-derived CDR1 and CDR2 are MNHEY and SVGEGT. This CDR3 spans 16 amino acids. Deletions cut 5 bases from V and 6 bases from J, with 20 bases between. The CDR3 bases are TGTGCCAGCAGTCTAGGCCGACTAGGAATTGCCAATGAGCAGTTCTTC. Translated, it gives CASSLGRLGIANEQFF.

In its sample, this clonotype was seen a few times. The rearrangement uses TRBV11-2 and TRBJ2-7; 7 bases map to TRBD1. CDR1 SGHAT and CDR2 FQNNGV come from the germline V gene. This CDR3 spans 12 amino acids. After removal of 6 bases from V and 6 bases from J, the junction contained 5 bases not matched to a gene. The CDR3 loop is CASSRDSPEQYF. CDR3 coding DNA: TGTGCCAGCAGTCGGGACAGTCCCGAGCAGTACTTC.

J is TRBJ2-5 and V is TRBV20-1; D call uncertain. The ends were cut back, 2 bases at V and 1 base at J, with 14 bases in the middle. CDR3 size: 15 residues. Germline loops: CDR1 DFQATT, CDR2 SNEGSKA (reference sequence). The CDR3 DNA follows: TGCAGTGCTAGACTGACTGGTGAGGTCCAAGAGACCCAGTACTTC. It encodes CSARLTGEVQETQYF.